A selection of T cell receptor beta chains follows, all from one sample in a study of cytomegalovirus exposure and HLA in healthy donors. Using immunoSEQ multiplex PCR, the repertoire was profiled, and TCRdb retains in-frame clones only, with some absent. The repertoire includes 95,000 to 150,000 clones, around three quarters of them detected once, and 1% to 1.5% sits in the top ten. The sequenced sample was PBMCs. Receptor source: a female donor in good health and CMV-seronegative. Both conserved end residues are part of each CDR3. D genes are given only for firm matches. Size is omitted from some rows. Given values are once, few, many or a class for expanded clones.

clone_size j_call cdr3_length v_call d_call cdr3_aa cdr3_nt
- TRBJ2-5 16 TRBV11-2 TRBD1 CASSSNAGTGAETQYF TGTGCCAGCAGTTCCAACGCGGGGACAGGGGCCGAGACCCAGTACTTC
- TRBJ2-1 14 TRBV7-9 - CSSSKGDFHNEQFF TGTTCCAGCAGCAAAGGGGACTTTCACAATGAGCAGTTCTTC
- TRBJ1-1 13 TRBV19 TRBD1 CASRGPYFTEAFF TGTGCCAGCAGGGGGCCGTATTTCACTGAAGCTTTCTTT
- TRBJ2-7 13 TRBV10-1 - CASSEFRGYEQYF TGCGCCAGCAGTGAGTTCAGGGGATACGAGCAGTACTTC
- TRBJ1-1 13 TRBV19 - CASSQDSNTEAFF TGTGCCAGTAGTCAGGACAGTAACACTGAAGCTTTCTTT
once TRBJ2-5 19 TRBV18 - CASSPWGPPSGADQETQYF TGTGCCAGCTCACCATGGGGACCACCCTCAGGGGCTGATCAAGAGACCCAGTACTTC
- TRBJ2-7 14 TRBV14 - CASSRGLLPYEQYF TGTGCCAGCAGCCGGGGCCTTCTCCCCTACGAGCAGTACTTC
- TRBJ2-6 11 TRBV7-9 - CALLGANVLTF TGTGCCCTACTTGGGGCCAACGTCCTGACTTTC
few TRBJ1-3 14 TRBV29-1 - CSVVSGTIGNTIYF TGCAGCGTCGTATCCGGGACAATTGGAAACACCATATATTTT
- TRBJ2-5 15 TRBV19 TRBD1 CASSTRQGVGETQYF TGTGCCAGTAGTACCAGACAGGGAGTTGGCGAGACCCAGTACTTC
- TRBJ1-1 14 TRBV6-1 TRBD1 CASPRTGLSTEAFF TGTGCCAGCCCTCGGACAGGGTTGAGCACTGAAGCTTTCTTT
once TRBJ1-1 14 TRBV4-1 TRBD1 CASSQRDRNTEAFF TGCGCCAGCAGCCAACGGGACAGGAACACTGAAGCTTTCTTT
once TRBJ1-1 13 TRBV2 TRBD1 CASSDQGAIEAFF TGTGCCAGCAGTGACCAGGGGGCCATTGAAGCTTTCTTT
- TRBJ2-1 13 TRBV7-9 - CASSQIRYNEQFF TGTGCCAGCAGCCAGATCCGTTACAATGAGCAGTTCTTC
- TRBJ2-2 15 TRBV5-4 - CASSLYSPNTGELFF TGTGCCAGCAGCTTGTACAGCCCGAACACCGGGGAGCTGTTTTTT
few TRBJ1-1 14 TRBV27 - CASSFKQGNTEAFF TGTGCCAGCAGTTTCAAACAGGGGAACACTGAAGCTTTCTTT
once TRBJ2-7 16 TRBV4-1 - CASSLPGEGDPYEQYF TGCGCCAGCAGCCTCCCCGGGGAGGGGGACCCCTACGAGCAGTACTTC
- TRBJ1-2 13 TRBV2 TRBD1 CASSEGQNYGYTF TGTGCCAGCAGTGAGGGACAGAACTATGGCTACACCTTC
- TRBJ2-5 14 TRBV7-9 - CASSTQNAVETQYF TGTGCCAGCAGCACACAAAATGCGGTGGAGACCCAGTACTTC
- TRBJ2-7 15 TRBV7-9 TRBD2 CASSATSGGTYEQYF TGTGCCAGCAGCGCAACTAGCGGGGGAACCTACGAGCAGTACTTC
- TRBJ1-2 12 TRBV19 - CASSMAYYGYTF TGTGCCAGTAGTATGGCCTACTATGGCTACACCTTC
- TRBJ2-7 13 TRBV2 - CATRDAGKYEQYF TGTGCCACCAGGGACGCAGGGAAGTACGAGCAGTACTTC
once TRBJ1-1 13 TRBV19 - CASKRGGTTEAFF TGTGCCAGCAAGCGAGGAGGGACCACTGAAGCTTTCTTT
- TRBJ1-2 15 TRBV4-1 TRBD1 CASSQTPRGLDGYTF TGCGCCAGCAGCCAGACTCCCAGGGGGCTCGATGGCTACACCTTC
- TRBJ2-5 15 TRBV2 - CASSDRLSSGETQYF TGTGCCAGCAGTGATAGGTTGTCCAGCGGAGAGACCCAGTACTTC
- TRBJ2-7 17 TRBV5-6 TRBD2 CASSLEGLAGWSYEQYF TGTGCCAGCAGCTTGGAGGGACTAGCGGGGTGGTCCTACGAGCAGTACTTC
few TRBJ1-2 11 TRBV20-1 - CSASPRGGYTF TGCAGTGCTAGCCCCCGAGGTGGCTACACCTTC
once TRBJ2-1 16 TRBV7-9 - CASSRRLTDTYNEQFF TGTGCCAGCAGCCGACGTTTGACCGACACCTACAATGAGCAGTTCTTC
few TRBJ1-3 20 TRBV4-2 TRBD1 CASSRGGWGEDRGPGNTIYF TGTGCCAGCAGCCGAGGGGGGTGGGGCGAGGACAGGGGGCCTGGAAACACCATATATTTT
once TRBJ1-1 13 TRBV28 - CASSLKVITGAFF TGTGCCAGCAGTTTAAAGGTCATAACAGGCGCTTTCTTT
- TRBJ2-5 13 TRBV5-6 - CASSPSRRETQYF TGTGCCAGCAGCCCCTCGAGGAGGGAGACCCAGTACTTC
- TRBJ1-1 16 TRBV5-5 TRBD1 CASSSYRTGGFTEAFF TGTGCCAGCAGCTCGTACCGGACAGGGGGGTTTACTGAAGCTTTCTTT
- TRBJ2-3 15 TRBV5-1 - CASSPRDFNTDTQYF TGCGCCAGCAGCCCCCGGGACTTCAACACAGATACGCAGTATTTT
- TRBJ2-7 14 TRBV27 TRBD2 CASRRLASTYEQYF TGTGCCAGCAGAAGACTAGCGTCAACCTACGAGCAGTACTTC
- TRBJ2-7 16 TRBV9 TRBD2 CASSVGGLAGAYEQYF TGTGCCAGCAGCGTAGGTGGACTAGCGGGAGCGTACGAGCAGTACTTC
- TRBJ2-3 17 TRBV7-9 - CASSSSGRPIPTDTQYF TGTGCCAGCAGCTCAAGTGGTCGCCCTATTCCCACAGATACGCAGTATTTT
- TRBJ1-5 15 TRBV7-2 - CASSRQQGDAQPQHF TGTGCCAGCAGCCGTCAACAGGGTGACGCTCAGCCCCAGCATTTT
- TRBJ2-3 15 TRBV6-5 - CASSRTTYSTDTQYF TGTGCCAGCAGCCGGACTACCTATAGCACAGATACGCAGTATTTT
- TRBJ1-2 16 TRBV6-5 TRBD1 CASSYSSPGQGDGYTF TGTGCCAGCAGTTACTCTTCTCCGGGACAGGGAGATGGCTACACCTTC
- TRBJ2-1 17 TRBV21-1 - CAGWGKTVGGGNNEQFF -
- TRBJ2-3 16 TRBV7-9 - CASSLEGGSYTDTQYF TGTGCCAGCAGCTTAGAAGGGGGATCCTACACAGATACGCAGTATTTT
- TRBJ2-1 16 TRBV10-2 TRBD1 CASSESLGTGVYEQFF TGCGCCAGCAGTGAGTCGTTGGGGACAGGGGTCTATGAGCAGTTCTTC
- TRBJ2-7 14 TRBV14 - CASSLLGLNYEQYF TGTGCCAGCAGCCTCCTGGGACTGAACTACGAGCAGTACTTC
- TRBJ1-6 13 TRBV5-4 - CASSLSYNSPLHF TGTGCCAGCAGCCTCTCCTATAATTCACCCCTCCACTTT
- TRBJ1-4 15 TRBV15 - CATSINRVKGEKLFF TGTGCCACCAGCATAAACAGGGTTAAGGGTGAAAAACTGTTTTTT
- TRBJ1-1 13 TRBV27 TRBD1 CASSYRGNTEAFF TGTGCCAGCAGTTACAGGGGGAACACTGAAGCTTTCTTT